These 26 T cell receptor beta chains share one sample of origin, sequenced in a study of T-cell memory formation after mild COVID-19. TCRdb reanalysed the 5' RACE reads using MiXCR and keeps one entry per CDR3 protein. The repertoire holds about 400,000 distinct CDR3 sequences, 20% to 25% seen once, with around 12% in the top ten. The sample taken for sequencing was PBMCs or a T cell subset sorted from them (not recorded which). The receptor source for this set is an adult woman who had mild COVID-19 (a few samples of this study predate the infection). Cell type and time point are not known.

The V gene is TRBV6-1, the J gene TRBJ2-7; D is unclear. Germline CDR1 and CDR2: MNHNS and SASEGT. This CDR3 has 14 residues. V lost 8 bases and J lost 1, with 15 bases in between. The CDR3 nucleotides read TGTGCCAGCTGCGAGCAGGCTGCTTCCTACGAGCAGTACTTC. Encoded protein: CASCEQAASYEQYF.

This clonotype is medium-sized in the sample. The chain couples TRBV7-8 to TRBJ2-7, with a possible D match to TRBD2 (5 bases). Germline CDR1 is SGHVS and CDR2 is FQNEAQ. V lost 3 bases, J lost 2 bases, and 14 bases lay in between. The CDR3 has 15 residues. CDR3 sequence: CASSFRHEGTYEQYF. The CDR3 DNA reads as TGTGCCAGCAGCTTTCGGCATGAGGGTACCTACGAGCAGTACTTC.

The chain joins TRBV7-6 to TRBJ2-7; D tentatively fits TRBD1 or TRBD2 (5 bases each). The CDR3 is 16 amino acids. V dropped 5 bases and J dropped 3 bases, with 20 bases sitting between them. Germline CDR1 and CDR2: SGHVS and FNYEAQ. The CDR3 coding sequence is TGTGCCAGCAGCCCCCAGGCTGGGACGGGAAACTACGAGCAGTACTTC. It codes for CASSPQAGTGNYEQYF. The full variable domain, with the rest looked up from reference TRBV7-6 and TRBJ2-7, is GAGVSQSPRYKVTKRGQDVALRCDPISGHVSLYWYRQALGQGPEFLTYFNYEAQQDKSGLPNDRFSAERPEGSISTLTIQRTEQRDSAMYRCASSPQAGTGNYEQYFGPGTRLTVT.

This chain links TRBV7-6 with TRBJ1-1, with D maybe TRBD1 (6 bases). CDR1 and CDR2 from the germline V gene are SGHVS and FNYEAQ. V lost 1 base to trimming and J lost 4 bases, with 13 bases between them. CDR3 length equals 15 residues. CDR3 loop: CASSLGGGRSTEAFF. CDR3 coding DNA: TGTGCCAGCAGCTTAGGAGGGGGGCGGAGCACTGAAGCTTTCTTT.

V is TRBV3-1 and J is TRBJ2-1; the match to TRBD1 covers 7 bases. Germline assignment: CDR1 LGHDT and CDR2 YNNKEL (reference sequence). The length of the CDR3 is 12 residues. The trim removed 2 bases at V and 14 bases at J, leaving 6 bases unmatched. CDR3 in amino acids: CASSQLPGQKFF. The CDR3 nucleotides are TGTGCCAGCAGCCAACTCCCGGGACAGAAGTTCTTC.

This clonotype has a handful of counts. The chain couples TRBV29-1 to TRBJ1-2; no definite D call. V shed 4 bases and J shed 1 base, with 10 bases lying between them. CDR1 and CDR2 from the germline V gene are SQVTM and ANQGSEA. This CDR3 is built from 13 residues. CDR3 protein: CSVGLNLNYGYTF. CDR3 in DNA: TGCAGCGTTGGTCTCAATCTTAACTATGGCTACACCTTC.

The chain couples TRBV12-3 or TRBV12-4 to TRBJ2-7; TRBD2 agrees at 13 bases. CDR3 length: 17 residues. The V and J ends lost 6 bases and 7 bases, in that order; junction bases with no gene match: 15. The CDR3 loop is CASSPRTSGGIPREQYF. DNA of the CDR3: TGTGCCAGCAGCCCTCGGACTAGCGGGGGAATCCCAAGAGAGCAGTACTTC.

V usage is TRBV4-3 and J usage is TRBJ2-2; tentative D call: TRBD2 (9 bases). The CDR3 spans 16 residues. Germline V gene data show CDR1 as LGHNA and CDR2 as YSLEER. V lost 0 bases and J 7 bases, leaving 15 bases between the germline ends. The CDR3 DNA reads TGCGCCAGCAGCCAAGATTCTAGCGGGACAGGCGGGGAGCTGTTTTTT. It translates to CASSQDSSGTGGELFF.

This clonotype turned up a few times. The chain carries TRBV25-1 and TRBJ2-4; TRBD1 might be the D (5 bases). This CDR3 spans 15 amino acids. V was pared by 4 bases and J by 1 base, with 11 bases between. Germline values: CDR1 MGHDK, CDR2 SYGVNS. DNA for the CDR3: TGTGCCAGCAGTGCCCAGGGAATGGCCAAAAACATTCAGTACTTC. Its protein product is CASSAQGMAKNIQYF.

This clonotype occurred a few times. The J gene is TRBJ1-1, the V gene TRBV7-2; TRBD1 agrees at 7 bases. Germline CDR1 is SGHTA and CDR2 is FQGNSA. CDR3 size: 13 residues. Trimming cost V 1 base and J 7 bases; bases outside gene matches: 3. This CDR3 reads CASSLDQGGEAFF. The CDR3 DNA sequence: TGTGCCAGCAGCTTAGACCAGGGGGGTGAAGCTTTCTTT. Based on the CDR3 plus reference TRBV7-2 and TRBJ1-1, the full variable domain is GAGVSQSPSNKVTEKGKDVELRCDPISGHTALYWYRQSLGQGLEFLIYFQGNSAPDKSGLPSDRFSAERTGGSVSTLTIQRTQQEDSAVYLCASSLDQGGEAFFGQGTRLTVV.

V gene TRBV4-3 combines with J gene TRBJ2-1; D gene unclear. The V gene lost 0 bases and the J gene lost 7 bases, with 7 bases spanning the gap. The CDR3 sequence is 13 residues long. Looked up from germline, CDR1 is LGHNA and CDR2 is YSLEER. The CDR3 reads CASSQENGNEQFF. The CDR3 DNA is TGCGCCAGCAGCCAAGAAAACGGAAATGAGCAGTTCTTC.

This clonotype was detected a few times. The chain employs TRBV19 and TRBJ1-5, with D possibly being TRBD1 (5 bases). This CDR3 region has 13 residues. CDR1 is LNHDA and CDR2 is SQIVND in the germline V gene (reference sequence). The V end was cut by 6 bases, the J end by 5 bases, with 11 bases between. CDR3 sequence reads: CASRRTKDQPQHF. The CDR3 coding sequence is TGTGCCAGTAGGAGGACAAAGGATCAGCCCCAGCATTTT.

In this sample, this clonotype turned up many times. The chain joins TRBV5-1 to TRBJ1-6; TRBD1 aligns across 9 bases. The CDR3 contains 15 residues. Trimming took 7 bases from V and 10 from J; bases not matched to a gene: 12. CDR1 and CDR2 (germline): SGHRS, YFSETQ. The CDR3 reads CASRLDRGLGSPLHF. CDR3 nucleotide sequence: TGCGCCAGCCGATTGGACAGGGGCCTTGGGTCACCCCTCCACTTT.

V is TRBV24-1 and J is TRBJ2-1; perhaps D is TRBD1 or TRBD2 (6 bases each). The CDR3 extends over 16 amino acids. Germline V CDR1 and CDR2: KGHDR, SFDVKD. V was clipped by 0 bases and J by 6 bases, with 14 bases between them. The CDR3 spells CATSDLSGASANEQFF. CDR3 in DNA: TGTGCCACCAGTGATTTGTCGGGGGCCTCGGCCAATGAGCAGTTCTTC.

The rearrangement joins TRBV12-3 or TRBV12-4 to TRBJ1-1; the match to TRBD1 covers 7 bases. Unmatched junction bases numbered 7, after V lost 6 bases and J lost 0 bases. The CDR3 extends over 15 amino acids. CDR3 amino acids: CASSPTGTLNTEAFF. The CDR3 DNA sequence: TGTGCCAGCAGCCCGACAGGGACCCTGAACACTGAAGCTTTCTTT.

J is TRBJ1-3 and V is TRBV18; a possible D gene is TRBD1 (5 bases). Germline V gives CDR1 KGHSH, CDR2 LQKENI. The CDR3 is 16 amino acids. V was pared by 3 bases and J by 0 bases, with 12 bases between. CDR3 in amino acids: CASSPLDTSSGNTIYF. CDR3 sequence (DNA): TGTGCCAGCTCACCTTTGGACACCTCCTCTGGAAACACCATATATTTT. Full variable domain (rest looked up from reference TRBV18 and TRBJ1-3): NAGVMQNPRHLVRRRGQEARLRCSPMKGHSHVYWYRQLPEEGLKFMVYLQKENIIDESGMPKERFSAEFPKEGPSILRIQQVVRGDSAAYFCASSPLDTSSGNTIYFGEGSWLTVV.

The chain carries TRBV15 and TRBJ2-7, with 8 bases identical to TRBD1. V shed 0 bases, J shed 7 bases, and the junction held 8 bases outside the gene matches. The CDR3 is 15 amino acids. The germline gives CDR1 LNHNV, CDR2 YYDKDF (reference sequence). Here the CDR3 DNA reads TGTGCCACCAGCAGAGATAGACAGGGGATGGGGGAGCAGTACTTC. This sequence encodes CATSRDRQGMGEQYF.

The chain links TRBV12-3 or TRBV12-4 to TRBJ2-5; 13 bases match TRBD2. V was clipped by 4 bases and J by 5 bases; unmatched bases: 4. The CDR3 sequence is 15 residues long. As DNA, the CDR3 is TGTGCCAGCAGTTCGAGGACTAGCGGGAGTGAGACCCAGTACTTC. Protein product: CASSSRTSGSETQYF.

V gene TRBV5-5 combines with J gene TRBJ2-7; D is possibly TRBD2 (5 bases). This CDR3 has 16 residues. Germline V gene lookup returns CDR1 SGHKS and CDR2 YYEKEE (reference sequence). V was trimmed by 4 bases and J by 2 bases, leaving 19 bases between them. The CDR3 loop is CASSMRGSNPPYEQYF. The CDR3 DNA follows: TGTGCCAGCAGCATGCGCGGGTCCAACCCACCCTACGAGCAGTACTTC.

This clonotype was observed many times. V and J are TRBV6-5 and TRBJ1-5; unclear D gene. The CDR3 has 14 amino acids. Germline CDR1 is MNHEY and CDR2 is SVGAGI. Trimming took off 6 bases at V and 0 bases at J, with 9 bases between the two ends. As DNA, the CDR3 is TGTGCCAGCAGGAGCCCTCATAGCAATCAGCCCCAGCATTTT. This sequence encodes CASRSPHSNQPQHF.

The chain links TRBV2 to TRBJ2-5; D possibly corresponds to TRBD1 (6 bases). Germline V gene data show CDR1 as SNHLY and CDR2 as FYNNEI. V was clipped by 6 bases and J by 2 bases, with 10 bases between them. The CDR3 spans 13 residues. The CDR3 bases are TGTGCCAGCAGCGGGACACTTCAAGAGACCCAGTACTTC. Residues: CASSGTLQETQYF. The variable domain in full, with the rest retrieved from reference TRBV2 and TRBJ2-5, is EPEVTQTPSHQVTQMGQEVILRCVPISNHLYFYWYRQILGQKVEFLVSFYNNEISEKSEIFDDQFSVERPDGSNFTLKIRSTKLEDSAMYFCASSGTLQETQYFGPGTRLLVL.

This clonotype was counted between two and nine times. The chain recombines TRBV29-1 with TRBJ2-6, with D possibly TRBD1 on 5 matching bases. The CDR3 has 13 amino acids. In germline, CDR1 is SQVTM, CDR2 ANQGSEA. The V and J ends lost 6 bases and 3 bases respectively, with 9 bases between them. The CDR3 DNA sequence: TGCAGCGTGACAGTTCTTGGGGCCAACGTCCTGACTTTC. It is translated as CSVTVLGANVLTF.

The CDR3 DNA sequence: TGTGCCAGCAGCTACGGGACAGGGATTTCTAATGAAAAACTGTTTTTT. Encoded protein: CASSYGTGISNEKLFF. The chain links TRBV3-1 to TRBJ1-4; TRBD1 aligns across 9 bases. This CDR3 region has 16 residues. V was pared by 5 bases and J by 3 bases, with 7 bases of the junction left unmatched. Per the germline V gene, CDR1 is LGHDT and CDR2 is YNNKEL (reference sequence).

This chain joins TRBV2 and TRBJ2-3; a possible D gene is TRBD1 (5 bases). The V end lost 11 bases, the J end lost 3 bases, and 18 bases lay between the germline ends. The germline gives CDR1 SNHLY, CDR2 FYNNEI. The CDR3 contains 14 residues. DNA of the CDR3: TGTGCCGTACCTGACAGCGTCGGGACAGATACGCAGTATTTT. Encoded protein: CAVPDSVGTDTQYF.

This clonotype occurred a few times. This sequence joins TRBV5-1 and TRBJ2-7; TRBD2 aligns across 8 bases. The V and J ends lost 0 bases and 2 bases, in that order; junction bases with no gene match: 4. Germline V gives CDR1 SGHRS, CDR2 YFSETQ. This CDR3 comprises 15 residues. The CDR3 loop is CASSLELAAAYEQYF. The CDR3 coding sequence is TGCGCCAGCAGCTTGGAACTAGCGGCCGCCTACGAGCAGTACTTC.

V and J are TRBV4-1 and TRBJ1-6; 7 bases align to TRBD1. The CDR3 is 17 amino acids. V shed 4 bases, J shed 8 bases, and the junction held 14 bases outside the gene matches. Germline V gives CDR1 MGHRA, CDR2 YSYEKL. The CDR3 region is CASSRFDLRGTDSPLHF. The DNA of the CDR3 is TGCGCCAGCAGCCGCTTCGATCTCAGGGGGACGGATTCACCCCTCCACTTT.